Shown below are 9 T cell receptor beta chains from a single sample sequenced in a study of human T cells and chemical hapten exposure. TCRdb recomputed calls from the RACE reads with MiXCR, one row per CDR3 protein. The table lists 35,000 to 50,000 distinct CDR3 sequences, around 9.3% of them singletons. Time point denoted: patch test 2, 6 weeks after DPC sensitization. Documented treatment: therapeutic diphenylcyclopropenone sensitization with weekly scalp DPC. This specimen was whole blood, taken in connection with sensitization to the hapten diphenylcyclopropenone (DPC). These receptors all come from a woman between 40 and 55 years old with alopecia areata. Some clones in this sample may be carry-over from other donors' samples.

This clonotype was recorded at least ten times. The rearrangement uses TRBV5-1 and TRBJ1-1; 9 bases align to TRBD1. V dropped 1 base and J dropped 7; count of bases not matched to a gene: 2. From germline, CDR1 is SGHRS and CDR2 YFSETQ. The CDR3 runs 13 residues. CDR3 in DNA: TGCGCCAGCAGCTTGCAGGACAGGGGTGAAGCTTTCTTT. Protein sequence: CASSLQDRGEAFF.

This clonotype has ten or more counts. The CDR3 sequence: CASKRGASGDTDTQYF. CDR3 DNA: TGTGCCAGCAAGAGGGGGGCTAGCGGGGACACAGATACGCAGTATTTT. V is TRBV2 and J is TRBJ2-3; the match to TRBD2 covers 9 bases. Losses at the gene ends were 7 bases for V and 2 bases for J; bases not matched to a gene: 10. Germline lookup yields CDR1 SNHLY and CDR2 FYNNEI. This CDR3 is 16 amino acids long.

This clonotype was seen many times. The gene calls are TRBV5-1 and TRBJ2-1; maybe TRBD2 (6 bases). CDR1 and CDR2 (germline): SGHRS, YFSETQ. V lost 5 bases and J 5 bases, leaving 11 bases between the germline ends. The CDR3 sequence is 13 residues long. CDR3 sequence: CASRELANNEQFF. For the CDR3, the DNA is TGCGCCAGCAGAGAACTAGCTAACAATGAGCAGTTCTTC.

This clonotype was detected many times. CDR3 DNA: TGTGCCAGCAGCGCGCGGGGGCCAAGCACAGATACGCAGTATTTT. This encodes CASSARGPSTDTQYF. The chain employs TRBV9 and TRBJ2-3; possibly TRBD2 for D (7 bases). Germline V gene lookup returns CDR1 SGDLS and CDR2 YYNGEE. The CDR3 is made up of 15 amino acids. Trimming shortened V by 3 bases and J by 0 bases, and 11 bases separated the two germline ends.

This clonotype has a count of ten or more. The rearrangement joins TRBV2 to TRBJ1-1; 7 nucleotides agree with TRBD1. CDR1 and CDR2 (germline): SNHLY, FYNNEI. Trimming removed 6 bases from V and 5 bases from J; junction bases left unmatched: 12. This CDR3 region has 15 residues. For the CDR3, the DNA is TGTGCCAGCAGGTCCGGAGGGGGCGGAGGAACTGAAGCTTTCTTT. This translates into CASRSGGGGGTEAFF. The full variable domain, in which reference TRBV2 and TRBJ1-1 provide the parts outside the CDR3, is EPEVTQTPSHQVTQMGQEVILRCVPISNHLYFYWYRQILGQKVEFLVSFYNNEISEKSEIFDDQFSVERPDGSNFTLKIRSTKLEDSAMYFCASRSGGGGGTEAFFGQGTRLTVV.

V gene TRBV7-2 combines with J gene TRBJ2-3, with a tentative D call TRBD1 (5 bases). Per germline, CDR1 SGHTA and CDR2 FQGNSA. This CDR3 comprises 14 residues. Between the trimmed V and J ends, which lost 1 base and 7 bases, there was a span of 12 bases. CDR3 region: CASSLDRRSNTQYF. CDR3 coding DNA: TGTGCCAGCAGCTTAGACAGGCGCTCGAATACGCAGTATTTT. Complete variable domain (other parts from reference TRBV7-2 and TRBJ2-3): GAGVSQSPSNKVTEKGKDVELRCDPISGHTALYWYRQSLGQGLEFLIYFQGNSAPDKSGLPSDRFSAERTGGSVSTLTIQRTQQEDSAVYLCASSLDRRSNTQYFGPGTRLTVL.

This clonotype appeared many times. The chain couples TRBV10-3 to TRBJ1-1; D ambiguous. Deletions cut 2 bases from V and 0 bases from J, with 10 bases between. The germline V gene has CDR1 ENHRY and CDR2 SYGVKD. The CDR3 extends over 15 amino acids. This CDR3 reads CAISEVSWVNTEAFF. DNA of the CDR3: TGTGCCATCAGTGAGGTGTCGTGGGTGAACACTGAAGCTTTCTTT.

There are a few counts of this clonotype. The chain combines TRBV9 with TRBJ2-7; 7 bases agree with TRBD2. J was trimmed by 4 bases and V by 4 bases; bases with no gene match: 8. This CDR3 comprises 14 residues. Per the germline V gene, CDR1 is SGDLS and CDR2 is YYNGEE. CDR3: CASSLRDYSYEQYF. The CDR3 bases are TGTGCCAGCAGCTTACGGGACTATTCTTACGAGCAGTACTTC.

Many counts were recorded for this clonotype. This chain links TRBV12-3 or TRBV12-4 with TRBJ1-2; D is uncertain. The CDR3 is 16 amino acids. V was clipped by 6 bases and J by 4 bases, with 21 bases between them. The CDR3 nucleotides are TGTGCCAGCAGCACTCCCGGGAGTGGAGGGCCCTATGGCTACACCTTC. This codes for CASSTPGSGGPYGYTF.